Described below is a single T cell receptor (beta chain) sequence and its context. Which antigen it targets is not known. No qualities accompany the bases; no much larger clone lies one base away. All of the isolated RNA was reverse transcribed with the High Capacity cDNA Reverse Transcription Kit, so expressed TCRB transcripts were sequenced. Deep immunoSEQ sequencing was performed on naive, central memory and regulatory T cell samples, with an average of about 4 million total reads per sample. Sorted cells were lysed in RLT buffer and RNA was extracted with DNase-treated RNeasy Micro or Mini kits, depending on cell number. Each cell subset was processed separately to prevent cross-contamination, with patient and healthy donor samples processed together. The immunoSEQ multiplex PCR was used to amplify TCRB sequences from cDNA, generating 87-bp fragments that spanned the CDR3 region. Sequencing of the amplicons was performed on the Illumina HiSeq platform. In the authors' own workflow: Synthetic template baselines were used to correct PCR bias computationally, reads within Hamming distance 2 were collapsed, and singletons that could not be merged were discarded. By aligning reads against IMGT, V, D and J genes, CDR3 length, and insertions or deletions at six rearrangement sites were assigned. Clonotype counts were normalized to sorted cell number within each subset before computing true diversity and Gini coefficients with the tcR R package. Repertoire sharing was quantified using the overlap coefficient calculated on TCRB nucleotide sequences. Out-of-frame TCRB sequences from naive cells were analyzed as a proxy for the pre-selection repertoire. TCRdb's version of the immuneACCESS table is confined to in-frame rearrangements and falls short of the full clone set. An unresolved V gene accounts for under half of the shortfall where checked; the remainder is of unknown origin. That table supplies the V and J calls and clone size; D and trimming were determined from the DNA. The sample table lists a few hundred thousand clones, 16% of them with a count of one. Approximately 0.086% of the sample is in the top ten clones.

This sample is part of a study of beta chain features in type 1 diabetes listed by TCRdb under 2018. As for the study more broadly: Patients and healthy donors did not differ in mean age, gender distribution, total cell number or subset yield. A total of 85 million to 140 million sorted cells were examined across all samples, and the number of cells per subset was strongly correlated with RNA yield. In the study, recently diagnosed type 1 diabetes patients and matched healthy donors were compared on the TCRB repertoires of their sorted circulating CD4+ T cell subsets. Regulatory and stem cell-like memory subsets were isolated from only 8 patients and about 8 healthy donors, whereas naive and central memory subsets came from all 28 donors.

Overall study results and their limits: Fewer insertions and more nucleotide deletions at VDJ recombination sites were observed in patients with type 1 diabetes, implying thymic rearrangement abnormalities. Because cDNA rather than genomic DNA was sequenced, highly expressing activated cells could have been over-represented, although no difference in activation and CD3 levels was found between groups. Naive, central memory and regulatory TCRB repertoires appeared to be more similar among patients than among healthy donors. A moderate but significant shortening of TCRB CDR3 length was observed in type 1 diabetes patients in all four CD4+ subsets. Shorter templates might have been favored by PCR, but patient and control samples were amplified and corrected together, so both groups would have been affected equally by any skew. Because the HLA sub-analyses included only small numbers of individuals, any influence of HLA type on TCRB rearrangement was left unresolved.

Each donor gave one peripheral blood draw, approximately 110 mL on average, collected into heparinised tubes. A BD FACSAria II was used to sort naive, central memory, regulatory and stem cell-like memory CD4+ T cells with a panel that included CD45RO, CCR7, CD25, CD127, CD95 and CD27. Every sorted population had a purity above 98%. Right away, PBMCs were isolated by Lymphoprep density gradient centrifugation and were stained directly, with no culture step. So that batch effects would be minimized, each experiment stained and sorted samples in pairs, pairing one healthy donor with one patient. The germline V gene (reference sequence) sets CDR1 to GTSNPN and CDR2 to SVGIG. V and J are truncated by 2 bases and 3 bases respectively, leaving an intervening sequence of 8 bases. The CDR3 sequence holds 13 residues, the cysteine and phenylalanine included. Only the CDR3 portion is preserved as DNA: 39 bases, with reading frame beginning at the first base.

The sequence links TRBV30 to TRBJ1-5; TRBD1 could be the D gene, as 5 bases match. This TCR came from a young man with type 1 diabetes. The sequenced material came from naive CD4+ T cells from blood. In light of the paper, this sample's cell subset or site label describes: true naive CD4+ T cells. Read as DNA, the sequence is TGTGCCTGGAGTCCCAGGGACAATCAGCCCCAGCATTTT. Its protein is CAWSPRDNQPQHF. Outside the CDR3, residues come from the reference TRBV30 and TRBJ1-5 proteins, so the full variable domain is: SQTIHQWPATLVQPVGSPLSLECTVEGTSNPNLYWYRQAAGRGLQLLFYSVGIGQISSEVPQNLSASRPQDRQFILSSKKLLLSDSGFYLCAWSPRDNQPQHFGDGTRLSIL.